This TCR beta chain was observed in a study of T cells in narcolepsy. Only in-frame clones appear in the TCRdb table, and some are missing; sequencing was by immunoSEQ multiplex PCR. The profile shows tens of thousands of clones, 84% of them singletons. Whole-study results and caveats: Reportedly, autoreactive clonotypes were serially detected in patients' blood but not controls'.

This clone has a single count. Its antigen is not identified. CDR1 is LNHDA, CDR2 SQIVND, per germline (reference sequence). V shed 4 bases and J shed 0 bases, with 9 bases lying between them. This CDR3 spans 14 amino acids. The sample comprised CD45RA- memory CD4+ T cells from PBMCs. V usage is TRBV19 and J usage is TRBJ2-5; a possible D gene is TRBD1 (5 bases). The sequence came from a human donor with narcolepsy. CDR3 DNA: TGTGCCAGTAGTACCACGACAGACCAAGAGACCCAGTACTTC. This gives the protein CASSTTTDQETQYF.